The 25 T cell receptor beta chains below were found in one sample sequenced in a study of T cells in Graves' hyperthyroidism and ophthalmopathy. There were TCR beta CDR3 regions amplified from RNA transcripts. A first-round RT-PCR of the TCR CDR3 used the HTBI primer set. In TCRdb, the multiplex PCR reads were re-called with MiXCR into one record per CDR3 protein. The table has a few hundred thousand distinct CDR3 sequences, 15% to 18% seen once; the top ten hold about 7%. The sequenced sample was blood. The receptor source for this set is a woman between 25 and 40 years old with Graves' hyperthyroidism.

This clonotype was observed many times. The CDR3 region has the DNA TGTGCCAGCAGCTGGAATAGCGGGAGGGCCTTTACGCAGTTCTTC. This translates into CASSWNSGRAFTQFF. This chain joins TRBV7-2 and TRBJ2-1; 11 positions agree with TRBD2. The CDR3 has 15 residues. Looked up from germline, CDR1 is SGHTA and CDR2 is FQGNSA. Losses at the gene ends were 4 bases for V and 12 bases for J; bases not matched to a gene: 11.

This clonotype was seen more than once but under ten times. The rearrangement joins TRBV5-1 to TRBJ1-3; 8 bases line up with TRBD1. The length of the CDR3 is 16 residues. Germline CDR1 is SGHRS and CDR2 is YFSETQ. The ends lost 0 bases at V and 2 bases at J; junction bases unmatched: 4. The CDR3 DNA is TGCGCCAGCAGCTTGGACAGGGGGGTGACTGGAAACACCATATATTTT. Protein: CASSLDRGVTGNTIYF.

Many counts were recorded for this clonotype. The chain combines TRBV7-9 with TRBJ2-7, with a possible D match to TRBD1 (6 bases). Germline-derived CDR1 and CDR2 are SEHNR and FQNEAQ (reference sequence). Trimming stripped 8 bases from V and 3 bases from J, with 14 bases between. The CDR3 covers 13 residues. The DNA of the CDR3 is TGTGCCAGCGCGAGGACAGACCTCTACGAGCAGTACTTC. Protein product: CASARTDLYEQYF.

V is TRBV6-2 or TRBV6-3 and J is TRBJ2-2; a weak D match, TRBD2 (6 bases). V lost 0 bases and J 9 bases, leaving 17 bases between the germline ends. Looked up from germline, CDR1 is MNHEY and CDR2 is SVGEGT. This CDR3 is built from 16 residues. CDR3 nucleotide sequence: TGTGCCAGCAGTTACTCCCAAGCGGGCGGCCCCAGGGAGCTGTTTTTT. Encoded protein: CASSYSQAGGPRELFF.

This clonotype has at least ten counts. The chain carries TRBV11-2 and TRBJ2-2, with 7 bases matching TRBD1. V gave up 5 bases and J gave up 3 bases; unmatched junction bases: 9. There are 16 residues in the CDR3. Germline lookup yields CDR1 SGHAT and CDR2 FQNNGV. CDR3 in DNA: TGTGCCAGCAGCGTCTCAGGGGGAGTGGACACCGGGGAGCTGTTTTTT. Its translation is CASSVSGGVDTGELFF.

The chain combines TRBV20-1 with TRBJ2-7; 7 nucleotides agree with TRBD1. The CDR3 has 12 residues. The germline CDR1 and CDR2 sequences are DFQATT and SNEGSKA (reference sequence). After removal of 2 bases from V and 4 bases from J, the junction contained 2 bases not matched to a gene. The CDR3 reads CSARTRGYEQYF. CDR3 coding DNA: TGCAGTGCTAGAACCAGGGGGTACGAGCAGTACTTC.

This clonotype came up many times. The chain combines TRBV7-9 with TRBJ2-1; D possibly corresponds to TRBD2 (6 bases). The CDR3 contains 17 residues. Germline V gene data show CDR1 as SEHNR and CDR2 as FQNEAQ (reference sequence). V gave up 6 bases and J gave up 5 bases, with 23 bases separating them. DNA of the CDR3: TGTGCCAGCAGATTTGCGGGACCTACCCGCATCAACAATGAGCAGTTCTTC. It yields the protein CASRFAGPTRINNEQFF.

The chain combines TRBV19 with TRBJ2-2, with 11 bases matching TRBD2. The CDR3 extends over 13 amino acids. Per germline, CDR1 LNHDA and CDR2 SQIVND (reference sequence). J was trimmed by 6 bases and V by 8 bases; bases with no gene match: 2. In DNA, the CDR3 is TGTGCCAGTTTAGCGGGAGGGCCCGGGGAGCTGTTTTTT. As protein: CASLAGGPGELFF.

This clonotype has only a few counts. The J gene is TRBJ2-5, the V gene TRBV5-5, with 7 nucleotides matching TRBD2. Germline CDR1 and CDR2: SGHKS and YYEKEE (reference sequence). V was pared by 0 bases and J by 5 bases, with 13 bases of the junction left unmatched. CDR3 size: 17 residues. Here the CDR3 reads CASSLGFVAVGGETQYF. CDR3 sequence (DNA): TGTGCCAGCAGCTTGGGGTTCGTGGCAGTGGGAGGGGAGACCCAGTACTTC. Combining the CDR3 with reference TRBV5-5 and TRBJ2-5 gives the whole variable domain DAGVTQSPTHLIKTRGQQVTLRCSPISGHKSVSWYQQVLGQGPQFIFQYYEKEERGRGNFPDRFSARQFPNYSSELNVNALLLGDSALYLCASSLGFVAVGGETQYFGPGTRLLVL.

This clonotype was seen at least ten times. This chain connects TRBV27 to TRBJ1-5; D is possibly TRBD1 (5 bases). CDR3 length equals 13 residues. Germline CDR1 is MNHEY and CDR2 is SMNVEV (reference sequence). Trimming shortened V by 5 bases and J by 7 bases, and 12 bases separated the two germline ends. The CDR3 protein is CASSPGGRQPQHF. CDR3 DNA: TGTGCCAGCAGTCCCGGGGGGAGGCAGCCCCAGCATTTT.

Regarding this clonotype: Being one base from a much bigger clone, this may be a read error. The chain uses TRBV3-1 and TRBJ1-5; TRBD1 aligns across 11 bases. The CDR3 length is 16 residues. Germline V lookup: CDR1 LGHDT, CDR2 YNNKEL (reference sequence). The CDR3 bases are TGTACCAGCAGCCAGGGGACAGGGGGTTACAATCAGCCCCAGCATTTT. Translation gives CTSSQGTGGYNQPQHF.

This clonotype was observed many times. The chain links TRBV12-3 or TRBV12-4 to TRBJ2-3, with 7 positions matching TRBD2. This CDR3 is 14 amino acids long. After removal of 1 base from V and 6 bases from J, the junction contained 4 bases not matched to a gene. CDR3 amino acids: CASSLVGGADTQYF. The CDR3 nucleotides read TGTGCCAGCAGTTTAGTGGGAGGGGCCGATACGCAGTATTTT.

This clonotype has a handful of counts. The chain uses TRBV7-3 and TRBJ2-7; D is unclear. Germline values: CDR1 SGHTA, CDR2 FQGTGA. Trimming removed 5 bases from V and 6 bases from J, with 14 bases in between. The CDR3 is made up of 13 amino acids. DNA of the CDR3: TGTGCCAGCAGCGTTAGTGGGATCGGCGAGCAGTACTTC. This translates into CASSVSGIGEQYF.

This clonotype has only a few counts. The rearrangement uses TRBV3-1 and TRBJ2-2; D could derive from TRBD1 or TRBD2 (5 bases each). Germline V lookup: CDR1 LGHDT, CDR2 YNNKEL (reference sequence). Trimming took off 1 base at V and 8 bases at J, with 8 bases between the two ends. The CDR3 length is 13 residues. The CDR3 region has the DNA TGTGCCAGCAGCCAAGTCTGGGGGGGGGAGCTGTTTTTT. Translated: CASSQVWGGELFF.

The table lists this clonotype with many counts. V usage is TRBV28 and J usage is TRBJ2-7, with 10 bases lining up with TRBD2. With 5 bases clipped from V and 2 bases from J, the junction kept 18 bases outside the gene matches. The CDR3 is made up of 19 amino acids. The germline V gene encodes CDR1 MDHEN and CDR2 SYDVKM. CDR3 bases: TGTGCCAGCAGTCCCACCCGGAGGTTAGCGGGAGGAGGGGCCTACGAGCAGTACTTC. Protein: CASSPTRRLAGGGAYEQYF.

As concerns this clonotype: This sequence may be a read error, since a much larger clone differs from it by one base. J is TRBJ2-7 and V is TRBV11-2; TRBD1 matches at 8 bases. The CDR3 contains 13 residues. The V and J ends lost 7 bases and 6 bases, in that order; junction bases with no gene match: 8. CDR1 is SGHAT, CDR2 FQNNGV, per germline. CDR3 residues: CASNQDRVGEQYF. DNA of the CDR3: TGTGCCAGCAACCAGGACAGGGTGGGCGAGCAGTACTTC.

The table lists this clonotype with a few counts. The rearrangement uses TRBV12-3 or TRBV12-4 and TRBJ2-7; D possibly matches TRBD1 or TRBD2 (6 bases each). Trimming left V 2 bases short and J 3 bases short, with 14 bases between. CDR3 length: 15 residues. The CDR3, as DNA: TGTGCCAGCAGTTTAAGAACGGGGGCCCTCTACGAGCAGTACTTC. The encoded protein is CASSLRTGALYEQYF.

This clonotype appeared many times. This rearrangement joins TRBV18 to TRBJ2-7; 9 nucleotides agree with TRBD1. J gave up 3 bases and V 2 bases, and 5 bases lay outside the gene matches. Germline V gene data show CDR1 as KGHSH and CDR2 as LQKENI. The CDR3 has 15 amino acids. CDR3 nucleotide sequence: TGTGCCAGCTCACCAGGGACAGGGATCGTCTACGAGCAGTACTTC. It is translated as CASSPGTGIVYEQYF.

This clonotype was picked up many times. The chain is built from TRBV7-3 and TRBJ2-7; D not certain. The CDR3 covers 14 residues. CDR1 and CDR2 (germline): SGHTA, FQGTGA. V lost 2 bases to trimming and J lost 2 bases, with 10 bases between them. CDR3: CASSLGPPPYEQYF. DNA of the CDR3: TGTGCCAGCAGCTTAGGCCCGCCTCCCTACGAGCAGTACTTC.

This clonotype was seen repeatedly, ten times or more. V usage is TRBV11-2 and J usage is TRBJ2-1, with TRBD2 identical over 12 bases. Germline V gene data show CDR1 as SGHAT and CDR2 as FQNNGV. With 5 bases clipped from V and 5 bases from J, the junction kept 7 bases outside the gene matches. The CDR3 contains 16 residues. This CDR3 is CASSRGLAGLNNEQFF. The CDR3 region has the DNA TGTGCCAGCAGCCGTGGACTAGCGGGATTAAACAATGAGCAGTTCTTC.

In this sample, this clonotype turned up many times. The chain has TRBV7-9 and TRBJ1-2; D is unclear. The V gene's germline CDR1 is SEHNR and CDR2 FQNEAQ (reference sequence). The V gene lost 6 bases and the J gene lost 0 bases, with 11 bases spanning the gap. The CDR3 totals 14 residues. The CDR3 region has the DNA TGTGCCAGCAGTTCCCTATGGACTAACTATGGCTACACCTTC. It specifies CASSSLWTNYGYTF.

This clonotype was observed at least ten times. This rearrangement joins TRBV20-1 to TRBJ2-1; D is unclear. Looked up from germline, CDR1 is DFQATT and CDR2 is SNEGSKA (reference sequence). V lost 0 bases and J lost 5, with 8 bases in between. CDR3 length: 13 amino acids. The CDR3: CSARDQGNNEQFF. The CDR3 DNA is TGCAGTGCTAGAGATCAAGGGAACAATGAGCAGTTCTTC.

The rearrangement uses TRBV27 and TRBJ1-1; D gene uncertain. Trimming stripped 3 bases from V and 0 bases from J, with 11 bases between. Germline loops: CDR1 MNHEY, CDR2 SMNVEV (reference sequence). This CDR3 region has 15 residues. CDR3 DNA: TGTGCCAGCAGTTTGAATCGGAAGGTGAACACTGAAGCTTTCTTT. This translates into CASSLNRKVNTEAFF.

The table lists this clonotype with many counts. The chain recombines TRBV7-2 with TRBJ1-5; D might be TRBD1 (5 bases). CDR3 length equals 15 residues. The V end was cut by 6 bases, the J end by 2 bases, with 14 bases between. The germline V gene encodes CDR1 SGHTA and CDR2 FQGNSA. CDR3 in amino acids: CASRMTAVGNQPQHF. CDR3 sequence (DNA): TGTGCCAGCAGAATGACAGCGGTGGGCAATCAGCCCCAGCATTTT.

This clonotype appeared many times. This sequence joins TRBV5-6 and TRBJ2-5; 8 bases are shared with TRBD1. Germline CDR1 is SGHDT and CDR2 is YYEEEE. J lost 3 bases, V lost 7 bases, and 8 bases had no gene match. The CDR3 contains 14 residues. The CDR3 protein is CASQAGGAEETQYF. DNA of the CDR3: TGTGCCAGCCAGGCAGGGGGCGCGGAAGAGACCCAGTACTTC.